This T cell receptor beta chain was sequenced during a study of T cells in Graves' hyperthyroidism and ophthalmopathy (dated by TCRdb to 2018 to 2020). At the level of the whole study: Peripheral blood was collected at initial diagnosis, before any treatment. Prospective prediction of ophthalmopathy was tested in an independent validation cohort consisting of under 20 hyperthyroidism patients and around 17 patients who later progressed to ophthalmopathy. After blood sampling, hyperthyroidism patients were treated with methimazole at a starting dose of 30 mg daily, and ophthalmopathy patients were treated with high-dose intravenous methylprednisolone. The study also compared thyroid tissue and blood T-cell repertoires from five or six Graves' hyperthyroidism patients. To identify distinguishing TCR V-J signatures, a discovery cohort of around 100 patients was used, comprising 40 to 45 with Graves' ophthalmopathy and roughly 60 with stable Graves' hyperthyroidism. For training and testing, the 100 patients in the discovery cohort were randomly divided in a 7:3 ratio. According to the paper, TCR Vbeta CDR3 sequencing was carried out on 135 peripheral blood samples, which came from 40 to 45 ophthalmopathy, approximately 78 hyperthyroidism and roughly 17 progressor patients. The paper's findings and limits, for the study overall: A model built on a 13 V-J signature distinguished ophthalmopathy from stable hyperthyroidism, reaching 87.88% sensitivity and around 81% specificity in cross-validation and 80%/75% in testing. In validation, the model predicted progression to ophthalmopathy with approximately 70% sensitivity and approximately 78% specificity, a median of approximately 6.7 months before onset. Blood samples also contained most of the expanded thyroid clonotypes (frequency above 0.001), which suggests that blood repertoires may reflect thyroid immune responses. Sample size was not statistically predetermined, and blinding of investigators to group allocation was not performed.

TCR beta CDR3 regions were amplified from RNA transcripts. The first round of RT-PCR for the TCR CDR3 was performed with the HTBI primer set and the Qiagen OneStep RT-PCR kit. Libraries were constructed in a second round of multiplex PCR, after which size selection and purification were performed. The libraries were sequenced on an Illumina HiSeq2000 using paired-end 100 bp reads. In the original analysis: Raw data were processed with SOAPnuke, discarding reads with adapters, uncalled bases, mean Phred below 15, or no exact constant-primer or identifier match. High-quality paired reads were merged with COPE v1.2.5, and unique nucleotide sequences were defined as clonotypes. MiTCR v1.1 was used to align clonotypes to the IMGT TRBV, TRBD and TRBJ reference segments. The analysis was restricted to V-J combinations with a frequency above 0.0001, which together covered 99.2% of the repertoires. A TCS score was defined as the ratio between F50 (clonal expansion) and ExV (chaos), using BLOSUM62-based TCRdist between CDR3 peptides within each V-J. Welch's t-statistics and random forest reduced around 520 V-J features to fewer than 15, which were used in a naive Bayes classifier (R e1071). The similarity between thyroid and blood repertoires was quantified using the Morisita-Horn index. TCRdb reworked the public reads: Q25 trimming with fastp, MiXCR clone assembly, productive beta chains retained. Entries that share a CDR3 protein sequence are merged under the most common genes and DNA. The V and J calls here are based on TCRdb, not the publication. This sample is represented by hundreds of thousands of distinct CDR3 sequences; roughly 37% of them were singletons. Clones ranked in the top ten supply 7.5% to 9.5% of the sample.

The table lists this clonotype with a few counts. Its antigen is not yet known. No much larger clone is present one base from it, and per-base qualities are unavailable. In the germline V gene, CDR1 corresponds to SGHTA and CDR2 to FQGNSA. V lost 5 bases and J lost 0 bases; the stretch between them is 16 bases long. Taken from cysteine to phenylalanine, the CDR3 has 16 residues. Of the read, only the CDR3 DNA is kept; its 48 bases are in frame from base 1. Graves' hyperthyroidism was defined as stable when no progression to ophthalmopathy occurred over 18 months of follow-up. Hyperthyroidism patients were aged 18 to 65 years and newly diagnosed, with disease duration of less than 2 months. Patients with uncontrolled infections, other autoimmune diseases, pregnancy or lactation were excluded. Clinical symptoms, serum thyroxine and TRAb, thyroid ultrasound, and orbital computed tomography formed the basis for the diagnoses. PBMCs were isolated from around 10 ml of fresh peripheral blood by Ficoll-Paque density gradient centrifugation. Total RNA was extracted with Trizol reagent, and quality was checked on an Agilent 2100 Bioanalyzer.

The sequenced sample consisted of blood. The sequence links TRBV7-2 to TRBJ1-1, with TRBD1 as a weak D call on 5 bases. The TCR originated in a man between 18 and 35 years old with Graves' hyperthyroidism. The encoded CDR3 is CASSVGGGTLNTEAFF. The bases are TGTGCCAGCAGCGTTGGGGGGGGTACGCTGAACACTGAAGCTTTCTTT.